This T cell receptor beta chain derives from a study of OX40 agonist ivuxolimab in advanced cancers. Looking at the study overall: Antecedent anti-PD-1, anti-PD-L1 or anti-CTLA-4 therapy was permissible, with over 35% having received some. The study reported partial responses in three patients: one hepatocellular carcinoma, two cutaneous melanoma.

Sequencing used immunoSEQ multiplex PCR; TCRdb keeps in-frame clones, though not all of them. Seen here are about 77,000 clones, approximately 81% observed once, and the top ten hold approximately 4.5%. Note on this clone: Its specificity is unknown.

Study conclusions and caveats: Partial responders at 0.1-3.0 mg/kg had among the lowest clonal expansion. The study observed clonal expansion of CD4+ and CD8+ blood T cells by week 6 at 0.1 to 3.0 mg/kg.

Source: CD4+ or CD8+ T cells sorted from blood, taken in a trial of the OX40 agonist ivuxolimab. The receptor comes from an adult with an advanced solid tumor such as melanoma, head and neck, liver or kidney cancer.

The CDR3 bases are TGTGCCAGCAGTCTAAGTACCTCAATTGAAGCTTTCTTT. Protein product: CASSLSTSIEAFF. This chain uses TRBV6-1 with TRBJ1-1; D uncertain. Germline CDR1 MNHNS, CDR2 SASEGT. The CDR3 extends over 13 amino acids. Trimming took 5 bases from V and 7 from J, leaving 14 bases between them.